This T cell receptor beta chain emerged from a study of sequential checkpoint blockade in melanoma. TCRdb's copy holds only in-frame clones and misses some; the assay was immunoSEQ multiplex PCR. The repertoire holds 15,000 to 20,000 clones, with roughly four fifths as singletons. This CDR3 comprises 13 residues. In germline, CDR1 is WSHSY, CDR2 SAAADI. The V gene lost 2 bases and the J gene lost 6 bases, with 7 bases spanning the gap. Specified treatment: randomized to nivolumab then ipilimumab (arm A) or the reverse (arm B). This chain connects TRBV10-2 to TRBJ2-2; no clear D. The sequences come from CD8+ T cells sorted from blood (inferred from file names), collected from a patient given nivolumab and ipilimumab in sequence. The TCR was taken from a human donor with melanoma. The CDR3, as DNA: TGCGCCAGCAGTGAGAAGTTAGCCGGGGAGCTGTTTTTT. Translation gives CASSEKLAGELFF.